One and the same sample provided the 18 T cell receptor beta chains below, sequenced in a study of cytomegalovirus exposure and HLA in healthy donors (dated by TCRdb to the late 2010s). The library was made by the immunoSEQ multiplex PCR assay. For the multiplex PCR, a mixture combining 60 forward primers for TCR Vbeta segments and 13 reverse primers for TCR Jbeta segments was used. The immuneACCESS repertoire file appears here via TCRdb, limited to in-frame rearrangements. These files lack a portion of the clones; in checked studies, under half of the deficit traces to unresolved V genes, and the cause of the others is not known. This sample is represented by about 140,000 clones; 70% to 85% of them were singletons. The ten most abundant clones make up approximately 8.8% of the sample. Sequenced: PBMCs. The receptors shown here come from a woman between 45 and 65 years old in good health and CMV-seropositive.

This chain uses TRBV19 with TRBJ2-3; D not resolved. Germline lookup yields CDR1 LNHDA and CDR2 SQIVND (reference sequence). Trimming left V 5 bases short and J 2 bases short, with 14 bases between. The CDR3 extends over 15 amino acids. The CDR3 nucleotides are TGTGCCAGTAGTTCCGCGGCAAGTTTCACAGATACGCAGTATTTT. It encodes CASSSAASFTDTQYF.

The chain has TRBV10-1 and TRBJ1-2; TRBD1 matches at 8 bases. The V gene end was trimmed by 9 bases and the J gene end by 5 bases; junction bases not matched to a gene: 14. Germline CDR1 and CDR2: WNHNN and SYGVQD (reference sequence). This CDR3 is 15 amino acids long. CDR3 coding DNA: TGCGCCAGAAAGGACAGGGCGTTCCATTTTTATGGCTACACCTTC. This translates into CARKDRAFHFYGYTF.

CDR3 DNA sequence: TGTGCCAGCAGCTTAGGGCAGGGGCAGGGTGGCTACACCTTC. Amino acids: CASSLGQGQGGYTF. The J gene is TRBJ1-2, the V gene TRBV7-9; D perhaps matches TRBD1 (6 bases). Germline V CDR1 and CDR2: SEHNR, FQNEAQ (reference sequence). CDR3 length: 14 amino acids. V was clipped by 1 base and J by 7 bases, with 13 bases between them.

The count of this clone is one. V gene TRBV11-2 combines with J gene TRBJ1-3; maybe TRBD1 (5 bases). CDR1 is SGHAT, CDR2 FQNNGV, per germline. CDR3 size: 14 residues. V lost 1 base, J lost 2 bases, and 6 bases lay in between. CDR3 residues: CASSLARAGNTIYF. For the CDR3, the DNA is TGTGCCAGCAGCTTAGCCAGGGCTGGAAACACCATATATTTT.

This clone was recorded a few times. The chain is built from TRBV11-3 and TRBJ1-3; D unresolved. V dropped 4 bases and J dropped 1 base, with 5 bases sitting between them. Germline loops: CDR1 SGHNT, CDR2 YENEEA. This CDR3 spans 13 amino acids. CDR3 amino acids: CASSSTSGNTIYF. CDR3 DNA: TGTGCCAGCAGCTCTACGTCTGGAAACACCATATATTTT. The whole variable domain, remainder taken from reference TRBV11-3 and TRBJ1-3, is EAGVVQSPRYKIIEKKQPVAFWCNPISGHNTLYWYLQNLGQGPELLIRYENEEAVDDSQLPKDRFSAERLKGVDSTLKIQPAELGDSAVYLCASSSTSGNTIYFGEGSWLTVV.

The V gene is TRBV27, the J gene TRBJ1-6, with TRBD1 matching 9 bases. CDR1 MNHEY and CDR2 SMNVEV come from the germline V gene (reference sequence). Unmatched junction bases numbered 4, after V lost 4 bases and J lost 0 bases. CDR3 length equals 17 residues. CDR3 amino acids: CASSSWTGASYNSPLHF. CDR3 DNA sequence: TGTGCCAGCAGTTCCTGGACAGGGGCCTCCTATAATTCACCCCTCCACTTT.

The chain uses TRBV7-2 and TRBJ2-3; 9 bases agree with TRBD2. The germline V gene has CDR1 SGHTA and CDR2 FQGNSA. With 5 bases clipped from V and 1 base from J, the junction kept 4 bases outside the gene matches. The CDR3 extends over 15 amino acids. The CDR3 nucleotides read TGTGCCAGCAGCCCCCAGCGGGGGGGCACAGATACGCAGTATTTT. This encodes CASSPQRGGTDTQYF.

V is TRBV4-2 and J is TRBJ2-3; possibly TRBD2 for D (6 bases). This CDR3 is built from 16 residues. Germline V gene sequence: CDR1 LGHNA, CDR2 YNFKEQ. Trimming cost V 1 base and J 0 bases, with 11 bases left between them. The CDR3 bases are TGTGCCAGCAGCCAAGTCCTAGCGTCTAGCACAGATACGCAGTATTTT. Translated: CASSQVLASSTDTQYF.

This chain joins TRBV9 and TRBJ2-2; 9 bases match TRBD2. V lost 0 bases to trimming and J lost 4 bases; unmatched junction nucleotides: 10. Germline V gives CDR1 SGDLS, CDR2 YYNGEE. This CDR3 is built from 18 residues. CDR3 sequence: CASSVGNSGGSGTGELFF. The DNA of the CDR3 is TGTGCCAGCAGCGTAGGAAATAGCGGGGGCTCGGGCACCGGGGAGCTGTTTTTT.

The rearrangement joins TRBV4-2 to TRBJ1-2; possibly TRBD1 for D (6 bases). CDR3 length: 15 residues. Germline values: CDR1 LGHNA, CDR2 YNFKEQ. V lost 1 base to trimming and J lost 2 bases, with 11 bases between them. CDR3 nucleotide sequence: TGTGCCAGCAGCCAAGTGTACAGGGCGAACTATGGCTACACCTTC. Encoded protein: CASSQVYRANYGYTF.

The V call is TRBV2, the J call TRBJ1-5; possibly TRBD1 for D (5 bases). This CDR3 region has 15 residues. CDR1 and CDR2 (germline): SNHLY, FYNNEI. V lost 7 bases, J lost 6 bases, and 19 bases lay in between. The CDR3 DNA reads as TGTGCCAGCACCTACACCCAGGGTATGGGTCAGCCCCAGCATTTT. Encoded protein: CASTYTQGMGQPQHF.

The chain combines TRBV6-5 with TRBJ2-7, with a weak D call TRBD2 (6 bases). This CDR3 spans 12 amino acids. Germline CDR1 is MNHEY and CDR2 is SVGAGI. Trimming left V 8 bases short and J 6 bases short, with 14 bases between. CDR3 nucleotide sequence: TGTGCCAGCGGGAGGACCCCGGGCGAGCAGTACTTC. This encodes CASGRTPGEQYF.

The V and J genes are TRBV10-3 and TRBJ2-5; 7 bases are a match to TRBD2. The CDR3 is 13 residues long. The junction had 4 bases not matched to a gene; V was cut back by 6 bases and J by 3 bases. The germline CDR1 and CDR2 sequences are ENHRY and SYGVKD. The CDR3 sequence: CAIRGGTEETQYF. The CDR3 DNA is TGTGCCATCAGGGGGGGGACGGAAGAGACCCAGTACTTC.

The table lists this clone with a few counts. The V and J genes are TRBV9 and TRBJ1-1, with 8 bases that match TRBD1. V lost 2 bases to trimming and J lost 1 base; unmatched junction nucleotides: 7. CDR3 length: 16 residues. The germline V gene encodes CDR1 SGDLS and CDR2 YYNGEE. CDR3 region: CASSVDMGTGNTEAFF. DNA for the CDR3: TGTGCCAGCAGCGTCGATATGGGGACAGGGAACACTGAAGCTTTCTTT.

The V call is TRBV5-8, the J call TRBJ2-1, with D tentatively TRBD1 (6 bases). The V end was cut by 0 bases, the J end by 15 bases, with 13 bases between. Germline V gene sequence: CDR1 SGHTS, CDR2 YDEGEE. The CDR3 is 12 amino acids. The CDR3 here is CASSLVGGVRFF. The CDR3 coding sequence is TGTGCCAGCAGCTTGGTTGGGGGCGTGCGGTTCTTC.

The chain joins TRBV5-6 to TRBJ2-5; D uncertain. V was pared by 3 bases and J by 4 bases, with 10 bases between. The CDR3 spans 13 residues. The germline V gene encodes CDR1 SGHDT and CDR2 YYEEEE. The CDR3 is CASSSYSSETQYF. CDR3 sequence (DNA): TGTGCCAGCAGCTCCTACTCATCAGAGACCCAGTACTTC.

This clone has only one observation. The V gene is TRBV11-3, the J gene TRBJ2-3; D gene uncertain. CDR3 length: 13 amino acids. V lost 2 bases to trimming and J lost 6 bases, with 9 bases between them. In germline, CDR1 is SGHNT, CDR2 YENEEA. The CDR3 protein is CASSLISEDTQYF. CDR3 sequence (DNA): TGTGCCAGCAGCTTAATATCCGAGGATACGCAGTATTTT.

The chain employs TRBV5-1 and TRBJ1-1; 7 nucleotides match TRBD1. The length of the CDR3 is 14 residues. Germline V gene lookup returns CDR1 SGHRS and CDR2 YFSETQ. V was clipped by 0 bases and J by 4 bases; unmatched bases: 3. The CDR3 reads CASSLDRGGTEAFF. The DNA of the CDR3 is TGCGCCAGCAGCTTGGACAGGGGCGGCACTGAAGCTTTCTTT.